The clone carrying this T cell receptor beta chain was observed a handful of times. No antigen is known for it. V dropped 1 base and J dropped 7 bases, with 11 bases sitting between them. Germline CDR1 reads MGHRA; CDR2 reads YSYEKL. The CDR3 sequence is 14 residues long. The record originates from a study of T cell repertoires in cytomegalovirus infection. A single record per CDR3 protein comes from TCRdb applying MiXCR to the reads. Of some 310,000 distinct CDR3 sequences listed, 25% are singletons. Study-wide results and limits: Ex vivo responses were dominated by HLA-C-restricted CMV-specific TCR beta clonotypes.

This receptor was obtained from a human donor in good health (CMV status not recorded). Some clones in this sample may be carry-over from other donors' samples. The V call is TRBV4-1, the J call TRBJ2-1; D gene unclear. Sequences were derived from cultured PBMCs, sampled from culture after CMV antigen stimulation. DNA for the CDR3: TGCGCCAGCAGCCAAGGCACGGCAAATAATGAGCAGTTCTTC. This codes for CASSQGTANNEQFF.